The T cell receptor beta chain described here comes from a study of beta chain features in type 1 diabetes. Study-wide points: For Type 1 diabetes patients, all four CD4+ subsets carried TCRB CDR3s that were moderately but significantly shorter. Comparison showed that naive, central memory and Treg TCRB repertoires appeared more similar among patients than among healthy donors.

All of the isolated RNA was reverse transcribed, so expressed TCRB transcripts were sequenced. Naive, central memory and regulatory T cell samples averaged about 3.57 million immunoSEQ reads each. Profiled with immunoSEQ multiplex PCR; TCRdb holds only in-frame clones, not every one. Of about 44,000 clones in the sample, under 65% are singletons; the top ten hold approximately 2.1%. The CDR3 consists of 12 residues. Looked up from germline, CDR1 is MNHEY and CDR2 is SVGAGI. Trimming pared 0 bases from V and 7 bases from J, leaving 4 bases between. Worth noting for this clone: Its cognate antigen is unknown.

The sequenced material came from Tregs from blood. This sequence was found in a woman between 18 and 29 years old in good health. The chain joins TRBV6-5 to TRBJ2-1; no clear D gene. The CDR3 coding sequence is TGTGCCAGCAGTTACTCACAGAATGAGCAGTTCTTC. This encodes CASSYSQNEQFF.